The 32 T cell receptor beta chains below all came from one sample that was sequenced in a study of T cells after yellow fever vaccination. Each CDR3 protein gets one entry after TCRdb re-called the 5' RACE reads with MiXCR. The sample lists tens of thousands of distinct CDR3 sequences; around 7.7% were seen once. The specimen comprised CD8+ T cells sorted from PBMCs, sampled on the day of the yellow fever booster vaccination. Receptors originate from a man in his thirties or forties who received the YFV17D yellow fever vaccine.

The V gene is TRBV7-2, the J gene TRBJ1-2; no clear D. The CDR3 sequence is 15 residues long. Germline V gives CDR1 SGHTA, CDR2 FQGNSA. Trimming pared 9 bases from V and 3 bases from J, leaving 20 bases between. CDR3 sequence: CASSIWEGDDYGYTF. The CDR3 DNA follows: TGTGCCAGTTCCATATGGGAGGGAGACGACTATGGCTACACCTTC.

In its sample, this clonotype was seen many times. CDR3 in amino acids: CASNRDIENTGELFF. CDR3 nucleotide sequence: TGTGCCAGCAACCGGGACATAGAGAACACCGGGGAGCTGTTTTTT. The J gene is TRBJ2-2, the V gene TRBV6-2 or TRBV6-3, with D possibly TRBD1 on 6 matching bases. The germline gives CDR1 MNHEY, CDR2 SVGEGT. The ends were cut back, 7 bases at V and 1 base at J, with 13 bases in the middle. The CDR3 is 15 residues long.

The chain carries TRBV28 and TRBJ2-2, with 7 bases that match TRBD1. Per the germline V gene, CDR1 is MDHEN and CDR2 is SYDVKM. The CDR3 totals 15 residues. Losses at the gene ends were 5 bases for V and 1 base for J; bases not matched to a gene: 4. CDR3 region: CASSPQGVNTGELFF. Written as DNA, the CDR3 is TGTGCCAGCAGTCCCCAGGGGGTGAACACCGGGGAGCTGTTTTTT.

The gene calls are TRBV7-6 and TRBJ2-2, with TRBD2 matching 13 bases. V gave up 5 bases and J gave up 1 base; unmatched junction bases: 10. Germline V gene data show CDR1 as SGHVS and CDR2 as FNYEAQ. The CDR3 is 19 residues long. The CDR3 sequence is CASSTRPGLAGQNTGELFF. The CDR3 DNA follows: TGTGCCAGCAGCACAAGACCGGGACTAGCGGGGCAGAACACCGGGGAGCTGTTTTTT.

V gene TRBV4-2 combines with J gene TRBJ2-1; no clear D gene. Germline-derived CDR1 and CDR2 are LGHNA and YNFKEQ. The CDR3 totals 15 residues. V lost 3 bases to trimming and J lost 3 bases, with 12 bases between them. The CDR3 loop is CASSQDGVDYNEQFF. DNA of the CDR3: TGTGCCAGCAGCCAGGATGGGGTGGACTACAATGAGCAGTTCTTC.

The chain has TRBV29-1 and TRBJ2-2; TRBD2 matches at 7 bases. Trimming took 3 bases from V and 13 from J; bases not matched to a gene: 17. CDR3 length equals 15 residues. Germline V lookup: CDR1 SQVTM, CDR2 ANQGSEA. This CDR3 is CSVDIGGRAKEGLFF. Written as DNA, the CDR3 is TGCAGCGTTGATATCGGTGGGAGGGCGAAAGAGGGGCTGTTTTTT.

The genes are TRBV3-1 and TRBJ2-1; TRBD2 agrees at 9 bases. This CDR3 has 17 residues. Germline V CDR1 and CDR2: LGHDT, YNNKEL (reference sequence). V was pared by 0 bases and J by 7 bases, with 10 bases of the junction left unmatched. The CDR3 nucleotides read TGTGCCAGCAGCCAAGATATTGGGGGACTAGCTGTGAATGAGCAGTTCTTC. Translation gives CASSQDIGGLAVNEQFF.

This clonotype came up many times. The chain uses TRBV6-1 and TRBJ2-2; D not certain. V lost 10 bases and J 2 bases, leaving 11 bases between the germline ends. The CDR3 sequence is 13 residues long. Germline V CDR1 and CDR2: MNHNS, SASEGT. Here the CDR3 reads CATDKANTGELFF. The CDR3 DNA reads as TGTGCCACCGATAAAGCTAACACCGGGGAGCTGTTTTTT.

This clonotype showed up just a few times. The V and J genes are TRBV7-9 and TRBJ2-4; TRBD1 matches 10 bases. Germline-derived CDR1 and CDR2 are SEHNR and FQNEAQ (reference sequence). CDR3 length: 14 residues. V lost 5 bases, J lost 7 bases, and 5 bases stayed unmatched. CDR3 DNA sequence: TGTGCCAGCAGCCAGGGACAGGGGAGGAACATTCAGTACTTC. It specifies CASSQGQGRNIQYF.

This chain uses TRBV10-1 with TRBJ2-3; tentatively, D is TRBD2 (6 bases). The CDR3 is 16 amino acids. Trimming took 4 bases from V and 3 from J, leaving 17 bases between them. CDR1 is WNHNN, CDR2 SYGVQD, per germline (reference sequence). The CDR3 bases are TGCGCCAGCAGTGGGAGCGGGCTAGCCGGAACAGATACGCAGTATTTT. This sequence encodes CASSGSGLAGTDTQYF.

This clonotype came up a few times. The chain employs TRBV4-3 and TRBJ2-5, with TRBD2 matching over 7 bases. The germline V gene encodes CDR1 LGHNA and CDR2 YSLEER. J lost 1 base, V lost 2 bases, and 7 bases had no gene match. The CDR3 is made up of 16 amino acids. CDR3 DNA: TGCGCCAGCAGCCAAAGACCGGGACTAATCCAAGAGACCCAGTACTTC. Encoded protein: CASSQRPGLIQETQYF.

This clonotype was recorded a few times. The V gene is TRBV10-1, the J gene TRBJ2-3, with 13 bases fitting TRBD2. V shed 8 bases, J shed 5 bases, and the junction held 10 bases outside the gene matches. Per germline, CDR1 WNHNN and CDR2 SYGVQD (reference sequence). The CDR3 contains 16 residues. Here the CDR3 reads CASSTSGLAGRDTQYF. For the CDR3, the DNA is TGCGCCAGCTCAACGTCGGGACTAGCGGGGAGAGATACGCAGTATTTT.

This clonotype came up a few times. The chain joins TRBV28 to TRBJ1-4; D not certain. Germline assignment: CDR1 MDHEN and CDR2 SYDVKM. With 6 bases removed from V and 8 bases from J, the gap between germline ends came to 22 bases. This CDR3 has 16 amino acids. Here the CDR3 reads CASRDPRTDREEKLFF. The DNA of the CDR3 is TGTGCCAGCAGAGACCCGAGGACGGACCGGGAGGAAAAACTGTTTTTT.

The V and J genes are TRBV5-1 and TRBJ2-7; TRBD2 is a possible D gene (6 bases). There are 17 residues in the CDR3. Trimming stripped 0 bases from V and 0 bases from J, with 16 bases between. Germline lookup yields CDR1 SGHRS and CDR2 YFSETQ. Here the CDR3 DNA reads TGCGCCAGCAGCTTGGTCCCGTCCGGGAGAGACTCCTACGAGCAGTACTTC. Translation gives CASSLVPSGRDSYEQYF.

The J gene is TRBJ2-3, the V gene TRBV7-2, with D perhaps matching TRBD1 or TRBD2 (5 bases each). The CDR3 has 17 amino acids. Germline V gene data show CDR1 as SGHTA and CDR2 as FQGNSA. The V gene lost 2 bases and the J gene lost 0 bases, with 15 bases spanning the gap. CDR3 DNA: TGTGCCAGCAGCTTATACCACGGGACCGAGAGCACAGATACGCAGTATTTT. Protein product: CASSLYHGTESTDTQYF.

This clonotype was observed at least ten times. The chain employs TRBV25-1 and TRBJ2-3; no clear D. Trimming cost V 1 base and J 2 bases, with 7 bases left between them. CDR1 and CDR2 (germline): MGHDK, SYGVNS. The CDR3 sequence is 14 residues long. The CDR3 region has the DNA TGTGCCAGCAGTGAATTTAGTCTCACAGATACGCAGTATTTT. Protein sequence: CASSEFSLTDTQYF. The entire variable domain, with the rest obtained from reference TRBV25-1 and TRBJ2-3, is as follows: EADIYQTPRYLVIGTGKKITLECSQTMGHDKMYWYQQDPGMELHLIHYSYGVNSTEKGDLSSESTVSRIRTEHFPLTLESARPSHTSQYLCASSEFSLTDTQYFGPGTRLTVL.

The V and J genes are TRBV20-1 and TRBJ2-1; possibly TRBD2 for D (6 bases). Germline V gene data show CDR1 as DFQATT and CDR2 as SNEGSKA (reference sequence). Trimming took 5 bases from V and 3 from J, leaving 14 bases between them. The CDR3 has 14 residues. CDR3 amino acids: CSAQLSGDYNEQFF. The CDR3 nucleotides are TGCAGTGCTCAGCTATCGGGAGACTACAATGAGCAGTTCTTC.

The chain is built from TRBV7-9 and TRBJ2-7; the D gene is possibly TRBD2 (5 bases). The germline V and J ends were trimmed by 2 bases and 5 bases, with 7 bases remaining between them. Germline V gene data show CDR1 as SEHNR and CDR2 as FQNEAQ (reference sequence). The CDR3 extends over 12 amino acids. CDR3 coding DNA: TGTGCCAGCAGCTTACCCGGGGACGAGCAGTACTTC. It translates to CASSLPGDEQYF.

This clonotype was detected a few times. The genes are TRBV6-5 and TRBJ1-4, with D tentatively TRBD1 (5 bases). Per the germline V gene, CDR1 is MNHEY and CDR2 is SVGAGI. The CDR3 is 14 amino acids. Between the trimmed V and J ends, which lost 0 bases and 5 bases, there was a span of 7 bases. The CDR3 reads CASSYSGDNEKLFF. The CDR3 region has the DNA TGTGCCAGCAGTTACTCCGGGGACAATGAAAAACTGTTTTTT.

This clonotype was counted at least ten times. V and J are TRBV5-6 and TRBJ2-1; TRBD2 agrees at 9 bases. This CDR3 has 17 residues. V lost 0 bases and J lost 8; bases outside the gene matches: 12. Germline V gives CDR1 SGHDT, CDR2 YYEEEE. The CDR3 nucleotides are TGTGCCAGCAGCTTGGGTGCGGGAGGGGCTGGGGGCTATGAGCAGTTCTTC. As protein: CASSLGAGGAGGYEQFF.

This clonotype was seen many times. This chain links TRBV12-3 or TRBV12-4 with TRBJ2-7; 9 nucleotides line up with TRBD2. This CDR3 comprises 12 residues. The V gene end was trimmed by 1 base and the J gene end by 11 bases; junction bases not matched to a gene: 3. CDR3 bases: TGTGCCAGCAGTTTAGGCGGGAGGGATAAGTACTTC. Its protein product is CASSLGGRDKYF.

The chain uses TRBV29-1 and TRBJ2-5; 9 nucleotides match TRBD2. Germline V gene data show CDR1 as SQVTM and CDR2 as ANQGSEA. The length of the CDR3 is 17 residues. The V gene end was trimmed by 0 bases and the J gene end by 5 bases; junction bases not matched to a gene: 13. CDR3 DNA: TGCAGCGTTGAAGATCGGGCGGCGCGGGAGGGCCTGGAGACCCAGTACTTC. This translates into CSVEDRAAREGLETQYF.

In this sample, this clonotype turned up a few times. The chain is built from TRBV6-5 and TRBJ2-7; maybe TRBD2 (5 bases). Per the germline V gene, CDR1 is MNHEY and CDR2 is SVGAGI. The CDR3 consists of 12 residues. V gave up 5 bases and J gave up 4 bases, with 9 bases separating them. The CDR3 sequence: CASSRTGYEQYF. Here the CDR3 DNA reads TGTGCCAGCAGTCGGACGGGGTACGAGCAGTACTTC.

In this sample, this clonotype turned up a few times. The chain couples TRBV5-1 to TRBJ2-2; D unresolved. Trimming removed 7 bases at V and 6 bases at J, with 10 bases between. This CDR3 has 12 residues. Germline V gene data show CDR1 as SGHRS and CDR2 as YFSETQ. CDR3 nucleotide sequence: TGCGCCAGCGGCGGTGCCTCCGGGGAGCTGTTTTTT. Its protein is CASGGASGELFF.

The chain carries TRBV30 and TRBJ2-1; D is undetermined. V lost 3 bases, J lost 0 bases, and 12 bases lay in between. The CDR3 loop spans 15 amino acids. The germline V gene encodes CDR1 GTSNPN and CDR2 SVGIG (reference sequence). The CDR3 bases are TGTGCCTGGAGCCCGGGCGGATACTCCTACAATGAGCAGTTCTTC. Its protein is CAWSPGGYSYNEQFF.

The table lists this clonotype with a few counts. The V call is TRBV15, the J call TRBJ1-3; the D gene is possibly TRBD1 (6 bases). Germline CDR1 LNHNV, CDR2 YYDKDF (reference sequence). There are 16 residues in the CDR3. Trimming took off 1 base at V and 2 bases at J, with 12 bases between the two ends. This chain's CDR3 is CATSRVTGYTGNTIYF. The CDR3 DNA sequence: TGTGCCACCAGCAGAGTCACAGGGTATACTGGAAACACCATATATTTT. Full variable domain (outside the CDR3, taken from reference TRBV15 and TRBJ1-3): DAMVIQNPRYQVTQFGKPVTLSCSQTLNHNVMYWYQQKSSQAPKLLFHYYDKDFNNEADTPDNFQSRRPNTSFCFLDIRSPGLGDTAMYLCATSRVTGYTGNTIYFGEGSWLTVV.

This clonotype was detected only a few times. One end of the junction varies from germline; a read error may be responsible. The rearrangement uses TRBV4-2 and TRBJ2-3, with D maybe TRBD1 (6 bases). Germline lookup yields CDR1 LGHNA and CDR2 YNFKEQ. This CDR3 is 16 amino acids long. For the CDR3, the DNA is TGCGCCAGCAGCCAAGATGTGGGGGCTGGCACAGATACGCAGTATTTT. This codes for CASSQDVGAGTDTQYF.

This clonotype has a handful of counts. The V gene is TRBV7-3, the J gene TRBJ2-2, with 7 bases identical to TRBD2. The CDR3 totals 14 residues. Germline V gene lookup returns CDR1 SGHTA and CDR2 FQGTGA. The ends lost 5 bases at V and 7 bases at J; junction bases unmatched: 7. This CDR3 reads CASSRTSLGGELFF. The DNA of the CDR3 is TGTGCCAGCAGCCGGACTAGTCTCGGCGGGGAGCTGTTTTTT.

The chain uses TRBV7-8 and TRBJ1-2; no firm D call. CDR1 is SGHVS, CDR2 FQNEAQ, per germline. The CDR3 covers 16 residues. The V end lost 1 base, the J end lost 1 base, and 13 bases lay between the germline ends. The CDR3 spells CASSLGMLNYNYGYTF. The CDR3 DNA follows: TGTGCCAGCAGCTTAGGGATGCTAAATTATAACTATGGCTACACCTTC.

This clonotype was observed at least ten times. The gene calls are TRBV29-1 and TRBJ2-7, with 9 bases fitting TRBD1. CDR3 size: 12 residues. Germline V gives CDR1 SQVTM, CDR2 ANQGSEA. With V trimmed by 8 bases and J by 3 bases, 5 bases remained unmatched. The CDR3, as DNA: TGCAGCATACCGGGACAGGGCTACGAGCAGTACTTC. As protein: CSIPGQGYEQYF.

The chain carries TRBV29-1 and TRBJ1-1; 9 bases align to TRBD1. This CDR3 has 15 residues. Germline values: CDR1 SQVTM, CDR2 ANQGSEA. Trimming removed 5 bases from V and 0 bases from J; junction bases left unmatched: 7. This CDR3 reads CSVPGQGPMNTEAFF. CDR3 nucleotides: TGCAGCGTTCCGGGACAGGGCCCTATGAACACTGAAGCTTTCTTT.

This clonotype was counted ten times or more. CDR3 sequence reads: CASSGGREQFF. The CDR3 coding sequence is TGTGCCAGCAGTGGGGGGCGTGAGCAGTTCTTC. The V gene is TRBV6-5, the J gene TRBJ2-1; perhaps D is TRBD1 or TRBD2 (6 bases each). The CDR3 consists of 11 residues. Germline values: CDR1 MNHEY, CDR2 SVGAGI. The V gene lost 5 bases and the J gene lost 9 bases, with 8 bases spanning the gap.